This T cell receptor (beta chain) was identified during a study of graft-versus-host responses after intestinal transplantation. Germline lookup yields CDR1 SGHRS and CDR2 YFSETQ. This CDR3 comprises 11 residues. V lost 3 bases and J lost 12, with 10 bases in between. Clones were read by immunoSEQ multiplex PCR, and TCRdb kept only the in-frame ones, dropping some. The sample has about 82,000 clones; roughly 89% are singletons. A word on this clone: Its antigen remains unidentified.

Study conclusions and caveats: Recipient bone marrow held GvH clones, some seen earlier in ileum or blood.

The sample in question was unstimulated CD4+ T cells sorted from spleen or lymph node cells, obtained before intestinal transplant. The sequence was obtained from a human donor who received an intestinal transplant. The chain has TRBV5-1 and TRBJ2-4; D call uncertain. The CDR3 coding sequence is TGCGCCAGCAGCTCCGGTTTAACTCAGTACTTC. This gives the protein CASSSGLTQYF.